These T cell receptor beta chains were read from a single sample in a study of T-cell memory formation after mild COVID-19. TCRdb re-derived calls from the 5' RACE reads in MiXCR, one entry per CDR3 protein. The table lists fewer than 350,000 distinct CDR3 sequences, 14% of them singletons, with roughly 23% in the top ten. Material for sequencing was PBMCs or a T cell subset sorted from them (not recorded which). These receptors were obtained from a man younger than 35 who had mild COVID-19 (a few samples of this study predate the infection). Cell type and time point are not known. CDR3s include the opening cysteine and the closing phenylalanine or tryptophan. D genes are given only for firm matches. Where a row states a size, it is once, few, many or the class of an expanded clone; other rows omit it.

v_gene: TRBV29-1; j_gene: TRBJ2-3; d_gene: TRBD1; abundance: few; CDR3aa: CSVEDWAGGKFGYSTDTQYF; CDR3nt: TGCAGCGTTGAAGATTGGGCAGGGGGTAAATTTGGTTATAGCACAGATACGCAGTATTTT
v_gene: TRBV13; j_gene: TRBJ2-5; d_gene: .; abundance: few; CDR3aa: CASSSDWGETQYF; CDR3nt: TGTGCCAGCAGCTCCGACTGGGGGGAGACCCAGTACTTC
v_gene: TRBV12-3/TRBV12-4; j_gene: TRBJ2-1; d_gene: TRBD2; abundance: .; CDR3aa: CASSTHSGGQFF; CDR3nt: TGTGCCAGCAGCACCCATAGCGGGGGCCAGTTCTTC
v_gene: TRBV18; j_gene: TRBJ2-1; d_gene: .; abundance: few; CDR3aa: CASSSDGYNEQFF; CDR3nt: TGTGCCAGCTCATCCGACGGCTACAATGAGCAGTTCTTC
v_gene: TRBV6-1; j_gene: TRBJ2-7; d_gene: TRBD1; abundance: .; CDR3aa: CASSAGTGEQYF; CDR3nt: TGTGCCAGCAGTGCCGGGACAGGCGAGCAGTACTTC
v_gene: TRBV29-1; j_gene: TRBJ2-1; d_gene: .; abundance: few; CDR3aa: CSVVWGEQFF; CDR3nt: TGCAGCGTGGTGTGGGGTGAGCAGTTCTTC
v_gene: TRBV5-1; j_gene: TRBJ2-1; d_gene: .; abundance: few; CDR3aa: CASSLGQEQREQFF; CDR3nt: TGCGCCAGCAGCTTGGGACAGGAGCAACGGGAGCAGTTCTTC
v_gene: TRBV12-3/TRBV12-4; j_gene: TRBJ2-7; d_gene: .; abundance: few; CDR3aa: CASSRRGEQYF; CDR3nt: TGTGCCAGCAGCCGGAGGGGGGAGCAGTACTTC
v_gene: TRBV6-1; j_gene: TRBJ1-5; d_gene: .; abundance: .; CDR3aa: CASSQPSQPQHF; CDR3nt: TGTGCCAGCAGCCAGCCTTCCCAGCCCCAGCATTTT
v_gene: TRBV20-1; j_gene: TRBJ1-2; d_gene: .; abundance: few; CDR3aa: CSARDWGRDGYTF; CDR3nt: TGCAGTGCTAGAGACTGGGGGAGGGATGGCTACACCTTC
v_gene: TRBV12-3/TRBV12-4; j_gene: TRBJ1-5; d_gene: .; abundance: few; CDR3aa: CASKQGREQPQHF; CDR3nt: TGTGCCAGCAAACAGGGTAGGGAACAGCCCCAGCATTTT
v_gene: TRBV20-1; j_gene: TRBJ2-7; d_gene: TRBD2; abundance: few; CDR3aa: CSARDLGRDEQYF; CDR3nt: TGCAGTGCTAGAGATTTGGGGAGGGACGAGCAGTACTTC
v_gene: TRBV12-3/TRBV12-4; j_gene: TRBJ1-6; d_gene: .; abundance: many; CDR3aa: CASSSRGGNSPLHF; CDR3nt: TGTGCCAGCAGTTCCAGGGGCGGCAATTCACCCCTCCACTTT
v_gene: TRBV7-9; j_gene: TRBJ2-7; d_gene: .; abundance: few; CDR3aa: CASTSAGGPLYEQYF; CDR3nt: TGTGCCAGCACCTCTGCTGGGGGACCTCTGTACGAGCAGTACTTC
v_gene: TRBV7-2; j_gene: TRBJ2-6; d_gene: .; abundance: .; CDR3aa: CASSEGGTTTGANVLTF; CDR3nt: TGTGCCAGCAGCGAGGGGGGCACAACTACTGGGGCCAACGTCCTGACTTTC
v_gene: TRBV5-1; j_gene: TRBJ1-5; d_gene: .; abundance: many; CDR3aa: CASSLGDYNQPQHF; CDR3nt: TGCGCCAGCAGCTTGGGGGACTACAATCAGCCCCAGCATTTT
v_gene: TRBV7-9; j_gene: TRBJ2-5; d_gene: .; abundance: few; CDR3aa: CASSLSGLHGTQYF; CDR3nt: TGTGCCAGCAGCTTGTCGGGGTTGCATGGGACCCAGTACTTC
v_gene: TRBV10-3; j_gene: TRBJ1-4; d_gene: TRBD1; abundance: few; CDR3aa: CAISEQGGLFF; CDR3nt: TGTGCCATCAGTGAGCAGGGGGGTTTGTTTTTT
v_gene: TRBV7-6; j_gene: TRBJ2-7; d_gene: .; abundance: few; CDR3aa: CASSLGRSPNYEQYF; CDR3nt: TGTGCCAGCAGCTTAGGCAGGAGCCCCAACTACGAGCAGTACTTC
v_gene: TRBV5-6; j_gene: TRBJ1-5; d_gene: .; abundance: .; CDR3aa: CASSLAGLQPQHF; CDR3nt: TGTGCCAGCAGCTTGGCAGGGCTACAGCCCCAGCATTTT
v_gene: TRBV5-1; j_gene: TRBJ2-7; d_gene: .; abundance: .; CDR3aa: CASSLRGPPYEQYF; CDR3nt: TGCGCCAGCAGTCTGCGGGGACCACCCTACGAGCAGTACTTC
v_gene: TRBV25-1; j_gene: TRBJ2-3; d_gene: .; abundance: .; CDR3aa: CASSERFSTDTQYF; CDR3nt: TGTGCCAGCAGTGAACGGTTTAGCACAGATACGCAGTATTTT
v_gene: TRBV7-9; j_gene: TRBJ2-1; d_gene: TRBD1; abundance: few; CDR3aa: CASSGSGTGSRYEQFF; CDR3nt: TGTGCCAGCAGCGGTTCCGGGACAGGGTCGAGGTATGAGCAGTTCTTC
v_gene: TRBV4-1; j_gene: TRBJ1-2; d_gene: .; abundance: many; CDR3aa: CASSQAAGGPWNYGYTF; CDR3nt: TGCGCCAGCAGCCAAGCAGCGGGAGGACCTTGGAACTATGGCTACACCTTC
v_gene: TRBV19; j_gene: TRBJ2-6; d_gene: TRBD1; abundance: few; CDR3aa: CASSKGQAASGANVLTF; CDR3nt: TGTGCCAGTAGTAAGGGACAGGCTGCCTCTGGGGCCAACGTCCTGACTTTC
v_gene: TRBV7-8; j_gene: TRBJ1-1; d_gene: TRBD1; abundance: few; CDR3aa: CASSSQDRGIMNTEAFF; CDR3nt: TGTGCCAGCAGCTCACAAGACAGGGGGATCATGAACACTGAAGCTTTCTTT
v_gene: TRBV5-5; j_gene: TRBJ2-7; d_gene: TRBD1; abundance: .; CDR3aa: CASRSGTGGYEQYF; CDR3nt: TGTGCCAGCAGGTCCGGGACAGGGGGCTACGAGCAGTACTTC
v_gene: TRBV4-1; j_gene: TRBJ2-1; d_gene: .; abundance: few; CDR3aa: CASSPGGWDGRGYEQFF; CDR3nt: TGCGCCAGCAGCCCCGGGGGATGGGACGGACGGGGCTATGAGCAGTTCTTC
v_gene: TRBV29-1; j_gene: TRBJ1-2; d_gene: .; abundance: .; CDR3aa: CSVPTGDYGYTF; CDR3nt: TGCAGCGTCCCCACCGGGGACTATGGCTACACCTTC
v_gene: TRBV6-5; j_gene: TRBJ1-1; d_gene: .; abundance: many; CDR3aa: CASINTGGTEAFF; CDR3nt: TGTGCCAGCATCAACACGGGGGGCACTGAAGCTTTCTTT
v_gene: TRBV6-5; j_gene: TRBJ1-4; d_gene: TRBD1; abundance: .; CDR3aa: CASSYSGTGYEKLFF; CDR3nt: TGTGCCAGCAGTTACTCCGGGACAGGGTATGAAAAACTGTTTTTT
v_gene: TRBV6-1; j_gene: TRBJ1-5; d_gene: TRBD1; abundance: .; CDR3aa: CASSDQGAGNQPQHF; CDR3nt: TGTGCCAGCAGTGACCAGGGGGCTGGCAATCAGCCCCAGCATTTT
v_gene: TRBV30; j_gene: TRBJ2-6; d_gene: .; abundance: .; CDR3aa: CAWTRRGSGANVLTF; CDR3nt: TGTGCCTGGACCCGTAGGGGGTCTGGGGCCAACGTCCTGACTTTC
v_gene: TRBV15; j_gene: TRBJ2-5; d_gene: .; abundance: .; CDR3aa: CATSRYPGTHKETQYF; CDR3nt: TGTGCCACCAGCAGATACCCCGGGACACATAAAGAGACCCAGTACTTC
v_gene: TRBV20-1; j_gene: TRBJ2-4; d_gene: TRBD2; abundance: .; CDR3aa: CSATSGGNIQYF; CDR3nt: TGCAGTGCTACTTCGGGGGGAAACATTCAGTACTTC
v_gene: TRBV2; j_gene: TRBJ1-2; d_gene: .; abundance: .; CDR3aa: CASSYTDLTGYTF; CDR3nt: TGTGCCAGCAGCTACACGGACTTAACGGGCTACACCTTC
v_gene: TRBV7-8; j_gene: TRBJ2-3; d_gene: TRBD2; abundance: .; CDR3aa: CASNSAGGETDTQYF; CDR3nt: TGTGCCAGCAACAGTGCGGGGGGGGAAACAGATACGCAGTATTTT
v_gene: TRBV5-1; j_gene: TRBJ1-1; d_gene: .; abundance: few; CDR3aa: CASSSVGDGEAFF; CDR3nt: TGCGCCAGCAGCTCGGTGGGGGACGGCGAAGCTTTCTTT
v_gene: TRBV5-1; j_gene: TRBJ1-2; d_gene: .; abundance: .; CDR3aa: CASSFRGKDGYTF; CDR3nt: TGCGCCAGCAGCTTTAGAGGGAAGGATGGCTACACCTTC
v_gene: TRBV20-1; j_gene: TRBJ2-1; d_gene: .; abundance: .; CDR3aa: CSARDPGKGSNEQFF; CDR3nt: TGCAGTGCTAGAGACCCCGGGAAAGGTAGTAATGAGCAGTTCTTC
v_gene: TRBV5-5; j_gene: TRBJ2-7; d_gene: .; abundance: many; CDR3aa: CASSLEAVYEQYF; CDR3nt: TGTGCCAGCAGCTTGGAAGCAGTCTACGAGCAGTACTTC
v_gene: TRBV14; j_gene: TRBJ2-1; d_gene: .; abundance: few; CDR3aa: CASRQSDPYNEQFF; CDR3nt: TGTGCCAGCAGACAGTCCGACCCCTACAATGAGCAGTTCTTC
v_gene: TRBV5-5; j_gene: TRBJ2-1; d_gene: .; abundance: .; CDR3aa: CASRVADLSSYNEQFF; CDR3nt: TGTGCCAGCAGGGTAGCGGACTTAAGCTCCTACAATGAGCAGTTCTTC
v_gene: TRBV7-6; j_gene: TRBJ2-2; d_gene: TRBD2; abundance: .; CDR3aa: CASSLRSAGDTGELFF; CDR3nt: TGTGCCAGCAGCTTAAGATCGGCGGGGGACACCGGGGAGCTGTTTTTT
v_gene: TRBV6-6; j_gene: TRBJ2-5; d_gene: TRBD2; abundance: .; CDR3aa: CASSPPAGPETQYF; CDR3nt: TGTGCCAGCAGTCCCCCAGCGGGGCCAGAGACCCAGTACTTC
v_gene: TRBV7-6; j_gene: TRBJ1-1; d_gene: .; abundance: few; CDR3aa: CASSLAPVLGAEAFF; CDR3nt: TGTGCCAGCAGCTTAGCACCGGTCCTCGGCGCTGAAGCTTTCTTT
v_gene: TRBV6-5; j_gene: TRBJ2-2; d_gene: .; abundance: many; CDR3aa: CASSYSGGESGELFF; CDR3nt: TGTGCCAGCAGTTATTCCGGCGGGGAATCCGGGGAGCTGTTTTTT
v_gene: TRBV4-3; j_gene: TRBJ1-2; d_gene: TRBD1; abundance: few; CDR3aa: CASSQQTGAHYGYTF; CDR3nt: TGCGCCAGCAGCCAACAGACAGGGGCCCACTATGGCTACACCTTC
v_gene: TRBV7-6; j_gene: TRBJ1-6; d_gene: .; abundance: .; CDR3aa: CASSSAGTSPLHF; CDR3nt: TGTGCCAGCAGCTCCGCAGGGACTTCACCCCTCCACTTT
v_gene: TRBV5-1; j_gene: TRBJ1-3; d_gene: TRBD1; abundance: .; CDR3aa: CASSSGQSSGNTIYF; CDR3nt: TGCGCCAGCAGCTCGGGACAGAGCTCTGGAAACACCATATATTTT
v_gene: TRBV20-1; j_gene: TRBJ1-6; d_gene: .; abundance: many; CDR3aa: CSASPDGRYNSPLHF; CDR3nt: TGCAGTGCTAGCCCGGACGGCCGATATAATTCACCCCTCCACTTT
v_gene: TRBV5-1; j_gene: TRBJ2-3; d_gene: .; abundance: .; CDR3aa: CASSVYGSSTDTQYF; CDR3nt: TGCGCCAGCAGCGTCTATGGCAGTAGCACAGATACGCAGTATTTT
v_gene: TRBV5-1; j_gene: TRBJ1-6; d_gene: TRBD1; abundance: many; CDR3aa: CASSLTGENSPLHF; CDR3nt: TGCGCCAGCAGCTTGACAGGGGAGAATTCACCCCTCCACTTT
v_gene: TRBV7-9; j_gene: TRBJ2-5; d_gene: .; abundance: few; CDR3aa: CASAYIGPQETQYF; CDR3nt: TGTGCCAGCGCGTACATCGGGCCTCAAGAGACCCAGTACTTC
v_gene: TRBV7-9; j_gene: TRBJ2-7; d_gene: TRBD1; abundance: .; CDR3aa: CASSIDRVPYEQYF; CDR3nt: TGTGCCAGCAGCATAGACAGGGTACCCTACGAGCAGTACTTC
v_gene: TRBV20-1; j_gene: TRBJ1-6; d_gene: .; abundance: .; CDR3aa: CSARDRGNSPLHF; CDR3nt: TGCAGTGCTAGAGACAGGGGTAATTCACCCCTCCACTTT
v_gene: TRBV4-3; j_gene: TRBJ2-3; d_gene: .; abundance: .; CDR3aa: CASSQEAAWGRQTDTQYF; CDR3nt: TGCGCCAGCAGCCAAGAAGCTGCGTGGGGGCGGCAGACAGATACGCAGTATTTT
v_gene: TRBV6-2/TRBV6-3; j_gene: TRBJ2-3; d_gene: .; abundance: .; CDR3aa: CASSYSNFWSPDTQYF; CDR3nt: TGTGCCAGCAGTTACTCGAATTTCTGGTCTCCAGATACGCAGTATTTT